The clone carrying this TCR beta chain occurred many times. The source of the sample is a study of T cells in Graves' hyperthyroidism and ophthalmopathy. There were TCR beta CDR3 regions amplified from RNA transcripts. When the TCR CDR3 underwent first-round RT-PCR, the HTBI primer set was used. TCRdb itself ran the multiplex PCR reads through MiXCR, one entry per CDR3 protein. The sample has roughly 250,000 distinct CDR3 sequences; less than 15% are singletons. The CDR3 extends over 16 amino acids. Losses at the gene ends were 5 bases for V and 4 bases for J; bases not matched to a gene: 5. The sample consisted of blood. This receptor was obtained from a woman in her 40s with Graves' hyperthyroidism that later progressed to Graves' ophthalmopathy. The V gene is TRBV12-3 or TRBV12-4, the J gene TRBJ2-3, with TRBD2 identical over 14 bases. The CDR3 DNA reads as TGTGCCAGCAGTACGACTAGCGGGAGGGCCCCAGATACGCAGTATTTT. Translation: CASSTTSGRAPDTQYF.